The 24 T cell receptor beta chains listed next were all sequenced from one sample in a study of blood T cell repertoires in COVID-19. Using immunoSEQ multiplex PCR, the repertoire was profiled, and TCRdb retains in-frame clones only, with some absent. The table has 180,000 or so clones, around 82% seen once. The material sequenced was peripheral blood. The receptor set was obtained from a man in his fifties or sixties who had recovered from COVID-19.

The V call is TRBV10-3, the J call TRBJ2-7, with 8 bases identical to TRBD1. With 10 bases clipped from V and 0 bases from J, the junction kept 8 bases outside the gene matches. CDR3 length equals 14 residues. Germline loops: CDR1 ENHRY, CDR2 SYGVKD. Here the CDR3 reads CASGDRGVSYEQYF. CDR3 nucleotides: TGTGCCAGCGGCGACAGGGGAGTCTCCTACGAGCAGTACTTC.

V is TRBV9 and J is TRBJ1-1, with 10 bases that match TRBD1. Germline CDR1 reads SGDLS; CDR2 reads YYNGEE. This CDR3 is built from 15 residues. After removal of 4 bases from V and 5 bases from J, the junction contained 8 bases not matched to a gene. CDR3 bases: TGTGCCAGCAGCCCTCTCGGGGGACAGGGGACTGAAGCTTTCTTT. Encoded protein: CASSPLGGQGTEAFF.

The chain links TRBV30 to TRBJ2-7; D call uncertain. The CDR3 consists of 11 residues. V lost 0 bases and J lost 7, with 7 bases in between. Germline V gene data show CDR1 as GTSNPN and CDR2 as SVGIG (reference sequence). Here the CDR3 DNA reads TGTGCCTGGAGTGTACTTGAAGAGCAGTACTTC. Protein sequence: CAWSVLEEQYF.

V and J are TRBV4-1 and TRBJ1-2; TRBD1 matches 7 bases. CDR3 size: 14 residues. The V and J ends lost 4 bases and 6 bases, in that order; junction bases with no gene match: 8. Germline V lookup: CDR1 MGHRA, CDR2 YSYEKL. CDR3 sequence: CASSRDRVGNGYTF. The CDR3 region has the DNA TGCGCCAGCAGCCGAGACAGGGTTGGCAATGGCTACACCTTC.

V gene TRBV4-1 combines with J gene TRBJ2-7, with 10 bases identical to TRBD1. Unmatched junction bases numbered 10, after V lost 5 bases and J lost 9 bases. The CDR3 is made up of 14 amino acids. The germline V gene encodes CDR1 MGHRA and CDR2 YSYEKL. CDR3 nucleotides: TGCGCCAGCAGCACGGGACAGGGGTCCGGGGGGCAGTACTTC. It yields the protein CASSTGQGSGGQYF.

The V call is TRBV6-2 or TRBV6-3, the J call TRBJ2-5, with TRBD1 matching 11 bases. Germline V gives CDR1 MNHEY, CDR2 SVGEGT. This CDR3 contains 16 residues. With 5 bases clipped from V and 0 bases from J, the junction kept 5 bases outside the gene matches. The CDR3 here is CASSIGTGGNQETQYF. CDR3 coding DNA: TGTGCCAGCAGTATAGGGACAGGGGGAAACCAAGAGACCCAGTACTTC.

The chain uses TRBV19 and TRBJ2-3, with D maybe TRBD2 (6 bases). This CDR3 has 14 amino acids. Trimming pared 3 bases from V and 4 bases from J, leaving 11 bases between. Germline V gene sequence: CDR1 LNHDA, CDR2 SQIVND (reference sequence). CDR3 nucleotide sequence: TGTGCCAGTAGTATCGTAAGGGAGGCAGATACGCAGTATTTT. This gives the protein CASSIVREADTQYF.

Turning to this clone: Other nucleotide sequences in the sample specify the same CDR3. V is TRBV7-2 and J is TRBJ1-1; a possible D gene is TRBD1 (6 bases). Germline CDR1 SGHTA, CDR2 FQGNSA. CDR3 length: 15 residues. V lost 1 base and J lost 5, with 14 bases in between. The CDR3 region has the DNA TGTGCCAGCAGCTTAGTAGGGGGGGCAGAAACTGAAGCTTTCTTT. It specifies CASSLVGGAETEAFF. Variable domain in full (rest from reference TRBV7-2 and TRBJ1-1): GAGVSQSPSNKVTEKGKDVELRCDPISGHTALYWYRQSLGQGLEFLIYFQGNSAPDKSGLPSDRFSAERTGGSVSTLTIQRTQQEDSAVYLCASSLVGGAETEAFFGQGTRLTVV.

The V call is TRBV7-8, the J call TRBJ2-3; TRBD2 aligns across 11 bases. With V trimmed by 1 base and J by 4 bases, 4 bases remained unmatched. The CDR3 totals 16 residues. Germline assignment: CDR1 SGHVS and CDR2 FQNEAQ. CDR3 nucleotide sequence: TGTGCCAGCAGCTTAGTTAGCGGGGGGGCGGCAGATACGCAGTATTTT. Protein: CASSLVSGGAADTQYF.

This chain joins TRBV19 and TRBJ1-3, with D unclear. Trimming left V 2 bases short and J 0 bases short, with 8 bases between. The CDR3 has 15 residues. CDR1 and CDR2 from the germline V gene are LNHDA and SQIVND (reference sequence). The CDR3 loop reads CASSISGSSGNTIYF. The DNA for the CDR3 is TGTGCCAGTAGTATATCCGGGAGCTCTGGAAACACCATATATTTT. Using reference TRBV19 and TRBJ1-3 for the parts outside the CDR3, the full variable domain is DGGITQSPKYLFRKEGQNVTLSCEQNLNHDAMYWYRQDPGQGLRLIYYSQIVNDFQKGDIAEGYSVSREKKESFPLTVTSAQKNPTAFYLCASSISGSSGNTIYFGEGSWLTVV.

V is TRBV5-1 and J is TRBJ2-3, with a weak D call TRBD2 (6 bases). The germline gives CDR1 SGHRS, CDR2 YFSETQ. This CDR3 comprises 15 residues. V was shortened by 4 bases and J by 6 bases, with 18 bases between the two germline ends. CDR3: CASSQGASRGDTQYF. The CDR3 DNA reads TGCGCCAGCAGCCAGGGAGCCTCTCGGGGGGATACGCAGTATTTT.

The table lists this clone with a count of one. V and J are TRBV7-2 and TRBJ1-6; no definite D call. The CDR3 is 16 residues long. V was clipped by 4 bases and J by 0 bases, with 10 bases between them. The germline CDR1 and CDR2 sequences are SGHTA and FQGNSA. The CDR3, as DNA: TGTGCCAGCAGCTCCCCTTGGAGCTCCTATAATTCACCCCTCCACTTT. This gives the protein CASSSPWSSYNSPLHF.

V and J are TRBV25-1 and TRBJ1-1; possibly TRBD1 for D (5 bases). CDR3 length equals 15 residues. With 1 base removed from V and 4 bases from J, the gap between germline ends came to 13 bases. Per germline, CDR1 MGHDK and CDR2 SYGVNS. The CDR3, as DNA: TGTGCCAGCAGTGAATGGCAACCGGGGGGCACTGAAGCTTTCTTT. Its protein is CASSEWQPGGTEAFF.

The chain joins TRBV7-8 to TRBJ1-3; no firm D call. Trimming removed 4 bases from V and 2 bases from J, with 12 bases in between. The CDR3 has 15 amino acids. In germline, CDR1 is SGHVS, CDR2 FQNEAQ. CDR3 nucleotides: TGTGCCAGCAGCTCGGGCAACGGGGCTGGAAACACCATATATTTT. Protein product: CASSSGNGAGNTIYF.

This chain joins TRBV12-5 and TRBJ2-5, with 8 nucleotides matching TRBD1. The germline CDR1 and CDR2 sequences are LGHNT and FRNRAP. J was trimmed by 5 bases and V by 4 bases; bases with no gene match: 6. The CDR3 loop spans 14 amino acids. In nucleotides, the CDR3 is TGTGCTAGTGGTTCCGGACAGGGACAGGAGACCCAGTACTTC. Translating it yields CASGSGQGQETQYF.

A remark on this clone: Additional DNA sequences in this sample encode the identical CDR3. The genes are TRBV6-6 and TRBJ1-1, with 10 bases fitting TRBD1. The J segment lost 4 bases and the V segment lost 5 bases, leaving 7 bases of the junction unmatched. CDR1 is MNHNY, CDR2 SVGAGI, per germline (reference sequence). The CDR3 is made up of 15 amino acids. The CDR3 DNA reads TGTGCCAGCAGTCGAAGCGACAGGGGGCTCACTGAAGCTTTCTTT. This translates into CASSRSDRGLTEAFF.

V and J are TRBV10-2 and TRBJ2-4; TRBD2 matches at 9 bases. The CDR3 has 15 residues. V was clipped by 4 bases and J by 5 bases; unmatched bases: 6. Germline loops: CDR1 WSHSY, CDR2 SAAADI. DNA for the CDR3: TGCGCCAGCAGTGTCGGGGCGGGGGGGGAAAACATTCAGTACTTC. It is translated as CASSVGAGGENIQYF.

V usage is TRBV27 and J usage is TRBJ2-2; D might be TRBD2 (5 bases). This CDR3 is 15 amino acids long. V lost 5 bases and J 6 bases, leaving 16 bases between the germline ends. Germline CDR1 and CDR2: MNHEY and SMNVEV (reference sequence). The chain's CDR3 is CASSPSRGFAGELFF. CDR3 in DNA: TGTGCCAGCAGTCCTTCCCGGGGTTTCGCCGGGGAGCTGTTTTTT.

This chain links TRBV29-1 with TRBJ1-2; D possibly corresponds to TRBD1 (6 bases). CDR3 length equals 12 residues. V lost 3 bases to trimming and J lost 2 bases, with 7 bases between them. CDR1 is SQVTM and CDR2 is ANQGSEA in the germline V gene. The CDR3, as DNA: TGCAGCGTTGATCAGGGGAACTATGGCTACACCTTC. Encoded protein: CSVDQGNYGYTF.

This clone was observed a handful of times. The chain links TRBV12-3 or TRBV12-4 to TRBJ1-3; the match to TRBD1 covers 9 bases. V lost 4 bases and J lost 7; bases outside the gene matches: 2. The length of the CDR3 is 13 residues. The CDR3 bases are TGTGCCAGCAGTTGGGACAGGGACAACACCATATATTTT. This translates into CASSWDRDNTIYF.

The rearrangement uses TRBV7-9 and TRBJ2-7; 11 nucleotides agree with TRBD1. V lost 4 bases to trimming and J lost 3 bases; unmatched junction nucleotides: 17. Per germline, CDR1 SEHNR and CDR2 FQNEAQ (reference sequence). CDR3 length: 19 amino acids. The chain's CDR3 is CASSSPPLYAGTGGYEQYF. The CDR3 DNA is TGTGCCAGCAGCTCCCCGCCCCTTTATGCCGGGACAGGGGGCTACGAGCAGTACTTC.

The CDR3: CASSVTGGHQPQHF. DNA of the CDR3: TGTGCCAGCAGTGTGACAGGGGGCCATCAGCCCCAGCATTTT. This chain links TRBV6-2 or TRBV6-3 with TRBJ1-5; 10 bases are shared with TRBD1. CDR1 is MNHEY, CDR2 SVGEGT, per germline. V lost 5 bases and J lost 5; bases outside the gene matches: 3. This CDR3 has 14 residues.

The chain uses TRBV18 and TRBJ1-1; possible D gene TRBD1, 6 bases. With 3 bases removed from V and 8 bases from J, the gap between germline ends came to 19 bases. Germline loops: CDR1 KGHSH, CDR2 LQKENI. CDR3 size: 15 residues. The CDR3 coding sequence is TGTGCCAGCTCACCCGGACAGCCCTCGGTAGGAGAAGCTTTCTTT. Translation: CASSPGQPSVGEAFF. The entire variable domain, with the rest obtained from reference TRBV18 and TRBJ1-1, is as follows: NAGVMQNPRHLVRRRGQEARLRCSPMKGHSHVYWYRQLPEEGLKFMVYLQKENIIDESGMPKERFSAEFPKEGPSILRIQQVVRGDSAAYFCASSPGQPSVGEAFFGQGTRLTVV.

This chain connects TRBV5-8 to TRBJ2-7; D possibly corresponds to TRBD1 (5 bases). V lost 4 bases to trimming and J lost 0 bases, with 11 bases between them. Germline CDR1 and CDR2: SGHTS and YDEGEE. The CDR3 is 14 residues long. The CDR3 bases are TGTGCCAGCAGCGTACACAGGAGCTCCTACGAGCAGTACTTC. Its translation is CASSVHRSSYEQYF.